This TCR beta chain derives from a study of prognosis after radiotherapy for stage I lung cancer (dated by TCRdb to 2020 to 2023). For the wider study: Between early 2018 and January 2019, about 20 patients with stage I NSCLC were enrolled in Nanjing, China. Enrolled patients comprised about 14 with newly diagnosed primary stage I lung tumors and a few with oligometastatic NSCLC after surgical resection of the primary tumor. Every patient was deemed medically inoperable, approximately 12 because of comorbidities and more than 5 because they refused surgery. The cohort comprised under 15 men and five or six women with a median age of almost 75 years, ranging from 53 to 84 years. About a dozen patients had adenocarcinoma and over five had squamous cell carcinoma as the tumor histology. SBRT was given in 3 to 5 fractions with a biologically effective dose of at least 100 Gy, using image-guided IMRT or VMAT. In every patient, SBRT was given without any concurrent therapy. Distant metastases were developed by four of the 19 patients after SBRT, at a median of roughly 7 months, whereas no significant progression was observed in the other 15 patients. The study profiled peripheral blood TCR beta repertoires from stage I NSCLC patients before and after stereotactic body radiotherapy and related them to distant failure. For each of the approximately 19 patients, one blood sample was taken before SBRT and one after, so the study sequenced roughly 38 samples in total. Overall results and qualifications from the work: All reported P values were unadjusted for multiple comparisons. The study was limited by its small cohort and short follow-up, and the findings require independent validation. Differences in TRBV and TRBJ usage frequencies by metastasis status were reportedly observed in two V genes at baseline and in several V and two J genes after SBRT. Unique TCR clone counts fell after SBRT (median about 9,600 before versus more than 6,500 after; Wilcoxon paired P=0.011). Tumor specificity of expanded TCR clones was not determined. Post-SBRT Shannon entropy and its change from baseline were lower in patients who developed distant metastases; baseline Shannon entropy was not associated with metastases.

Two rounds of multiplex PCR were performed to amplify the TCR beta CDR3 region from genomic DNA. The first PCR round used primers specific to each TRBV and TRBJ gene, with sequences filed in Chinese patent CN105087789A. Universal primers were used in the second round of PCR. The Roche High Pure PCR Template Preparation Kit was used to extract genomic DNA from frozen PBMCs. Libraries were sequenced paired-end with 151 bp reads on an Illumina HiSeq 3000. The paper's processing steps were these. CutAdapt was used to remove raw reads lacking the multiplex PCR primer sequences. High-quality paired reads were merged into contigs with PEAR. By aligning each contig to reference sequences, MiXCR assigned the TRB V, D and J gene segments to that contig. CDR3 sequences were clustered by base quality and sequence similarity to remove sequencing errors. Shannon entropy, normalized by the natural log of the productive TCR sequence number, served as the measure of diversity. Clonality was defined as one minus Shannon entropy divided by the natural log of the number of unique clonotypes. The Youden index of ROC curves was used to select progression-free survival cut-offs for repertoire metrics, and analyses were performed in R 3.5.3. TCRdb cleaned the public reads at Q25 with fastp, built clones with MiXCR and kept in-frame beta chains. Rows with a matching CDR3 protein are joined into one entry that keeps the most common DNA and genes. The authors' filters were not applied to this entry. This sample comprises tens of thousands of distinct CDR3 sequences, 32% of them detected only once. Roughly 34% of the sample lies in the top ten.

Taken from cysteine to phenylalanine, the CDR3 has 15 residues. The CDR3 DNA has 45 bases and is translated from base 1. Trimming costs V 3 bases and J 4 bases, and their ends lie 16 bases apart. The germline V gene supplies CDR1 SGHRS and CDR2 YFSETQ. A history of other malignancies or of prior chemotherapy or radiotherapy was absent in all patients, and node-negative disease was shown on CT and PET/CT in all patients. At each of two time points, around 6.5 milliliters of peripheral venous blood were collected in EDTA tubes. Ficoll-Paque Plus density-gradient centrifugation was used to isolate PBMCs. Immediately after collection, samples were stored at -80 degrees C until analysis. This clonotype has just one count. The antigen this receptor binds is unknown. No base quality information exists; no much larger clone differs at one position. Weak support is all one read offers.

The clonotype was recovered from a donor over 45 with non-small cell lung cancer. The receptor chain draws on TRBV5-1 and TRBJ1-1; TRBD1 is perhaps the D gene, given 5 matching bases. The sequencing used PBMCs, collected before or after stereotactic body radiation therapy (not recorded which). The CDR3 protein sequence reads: CASSSNSGGGTEAFF. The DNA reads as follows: TGCGCCAGCAGCTCCAACAGCGGGGGGGGCACTGAAGCTTTCTTT.